What follows are 30 T cell receptor beta chains derived from one specimen sequenced in a study of CD8 T cells in Susac syndrome. Random hexamers were used to reverse transcribe an amount of about 0.5 to 1 ug RNA. One entry per CDR3 protein results from TCRdb running MiXCR on the immunoSEQ multiplex PCR reads. The data show 150,000 to 200,000 distinct CDR3 sequences, about 90% seen once. Sequencing was performed on CD4+ T cells from PBMCs. Receptor source: a human donor in good health.

The V gene is TRBV2, the J gene TRBJ2-1, with unresolved D. The germline V gene encodes CDR1 SNHLY and CDR2 FYNNEI. The CDR3 has 15 residues. V lost 3 bases and J lost 4, with 13 bases in between. CDR3 sequence (DNA): TGTGCCAGCAGTGAGGGTCAGAGCCGTTACAATGAGCAGTTCTTC. This gives the protein CASSEGQSRYNEQFF.

V is TRBV2 and J is TRBJ1-2, with D hard to call. V lost 1 base and J lost 6, with 15 bases in between. CDR1 and CDR2 (germline): SNHLY, FYNNEI. The CDR3 is 15 amino acids. The CDR3 DNA sequence: TGTGCCAGCAGTGAAGAGGAAGGTGGCACTAATGGCTACACCTTC. This encodes CASSEEEGGTNGYTF.

The count of this clonotype is one. This rearrangement joins TRBV4-1 to TRBJ2-5; tentative D call: TRBD2 (5 bases). This CDR3 contains 15 residues. V dropped 0 bases and J dropped 2 bases, with 10 bases sitting between them. The V gene's germline CDR1 is MGHRA and CDR2 YSYEKL. CDR3 nucleotide sequence: TGCGCCAGCAGCCAAGAACGCCCGGGACAAGAGACCCAGTACTTC. Translating it yields CASSQERPGQETQYF.

The gene calls are TRBV9 and TRBJ1-4, with D possibly TRBD1 on 6 matching bases. V was trimmed by 0 bases and J by 5 bases, leaving 11 bases between them. The CDR3 contains 15 residues. The germline V gene has CDR1 SGDLS and CDR2 YYNGEE. CDR3 sequence reads: CASSVVGQGNEKLFF. The CDR3 DNA reads TGTGCCAGCAGCGTAGTGGGTCAGGGGAATGAAAAACTGTTTTTT.

The V call is TRBV6-2 or TRBV6-3, the J call TRBJ1-2; 7 bases line up with TRBD1. Losses at the gene ends were 6 bases for V and 4 bases for J; bases not matched to a gene: 8. Germline lookup yields CDR1 MNHEY and CDR2 SVGEGT. This CDR3 contains 14 residues. The CDR3 here is CASRNGDRSYGYTF. DNA of the CDR3: TGTGCCAGCAGGAACGGGGACAGAAGCTATGGCTACACCTTC.

The gene calls are TRBV14 and TRBJ1-1, with 8 bases fitting TRBD1. The germline V gene has CDR1 SGHDN and CDR2 FVKESK. V shed 0 bases and J 5 bases; nucleotides not matched to a gene: 5. The CDR3 spans 15 residues. The CDR3 loop is CASSQETGGITEAFF. The CDR3 bases are TGTGCCAGCAGCCAAGAAACAGGGGGGATAACTGAAGCTTTCTTT.

The chain employs TRBV6-2 or TRBV6-3 and TRBJ2-5; D may be TRBD2 (6 bases). Germline V gene sequence: CDR1 MNHEY, CDR2 SVGEGT. Trimming pared 0 bases from V and 2 bases from J, leaving 13 bases between. The CDR3 covers 16 residues. CDR3 protein: CASSYSDRDLQETQYF. The CDR3 DNA reads TGTGCCAGCAGTTACTCCGACCGGGACTTACAAGAGACCCAGTACTTC.

This clonotype was detected only once. This chain joins TRBV7-9 and TRBJ1-4, with 9 bases identical to TRBD1. From germline, CDR1 is SEHNR and CDR2 FQNEAQ (reference sequence). The CDR3 covers 14 residues. J was trimmed by 8 bases and V by 5 bases; bases with no gene match: 6. This CDR3 reads CASSPGQGLEKLFF. CDR3 nucleotides: TGTGCCAGCAGCCCGGGACAGGGACTCGAAAAACTGTTTTTT.

This chain connects TRBV7-3 to TRBJ2-7; a weak D match, TRBD2 (6 bases). This CDR3 spans 17 amino acids. Germline V gene sequence: CDR1 SGHTA, CDR2 FQGTGA. Trimming stripped 3 bases from V and 6 bases from J, with 24 bases between. Here the CDR3 reads CASSLEFGGGLSGEQYF. The CDR3 coding sequence is TGTGCCAGCAGCTTGGAGTTCGGTGGGGGGTTGTCGGGCGAGCAGTACTTC.

CDR3 residues: CATSRDPSDTQYF. The CDR3 DNA sequence: TGTGCCACCAGCAGAGATCCATCAGATACGCAGTATTTT. V gene TRBV15 combines with J gene TRBJ2-3; D gene ambiguous. V gave up 0 bases and J gave up 4 bases, with 5 bases separating them. Germline V lookup: CDR1 LNHNV, CDR2 YYDKDF (reference sequence). This CDR3 is 13 amino acids long.

The chain is built from TRBV27 and TRBJ1-2; 10 nucleotides align to TRBD1. V shed 5 bases and J 3 bases; nucleotides not matched to a gene: 3. Germline-derived CDR1 and CDR2 are MNHEY and SMNVEV (reference sequence). The CDR3 contains 14 residues. The CDR3 here is CASSTTGGDYGYTF. The CDR3 coding sequence is TGTGCCAGCAGTACGACAGGGGGCGACTATGGCTACACCTTC.

V usage is TRBV4-1 and J usage is TRBJ2-3; 13 nucleotides align to TRBD2. Germline CDR1 MGHRA, CDR2 YSYEKL. The ends lost 4 bases at V and 6 bases at J; junction bases unmatched: 7. There are 16 residues in the CDR3. The CDR3 DNA is TGCGCCAGCAGCCCCTCGCGACTAGCGGGAGGCGATACGCAGTATTTT. It translates to CASSPSRLAGGDTQYF.

CDR3 in amino acids: CASSPDLGSPLHF. The CDR3 bases are TGTGCCAGCAGCCCCGACCTAGGGTCACCCCTCCACTTT. This chain joins TRBV27 and TRBJ1-6; D gene ambiguous. The CDR3 runs to 13 residues. CDR1 MNHEY and CDR2 SMNVEV come from the germline V gene (reference sequence). Trimming removed 6 bases at V and 10 bases at J, with 13 bases between.

V gene TRBV29-1 combines with J gene TRBJ1-2; D not resolved. Germline loops: CDR1 SQVTM, CDR2 ANQGSEA. The V gene lost 6 bases and the J gene lost 3 bases, with 11 bases spanning the gap. The CDR3 consists of 12 residues. The CDR3 nucleotides are TGCAGCGTGGTTTGGACGGACTATGGCTACACCTTC. Protein sequence: CSVVWTDYGYTF.

The rearrangement uses TRBV23-1 and TRBJ2-7; no clear D gene. TRBV23-1 is identified as an open reading frame with a role that is uncertain. V lost 0 bases to trimming and J lost 11 bases, with 17 bases between them. This CDR3 spans 14 amino acids. CDR3 DNA: TGCGCCAGCAGTCAATCGGCCATCCTTAGGTCGGAGTACTTC. Translation: CASSQSAILRSEYF.

The CDR3 loop reads CASSQQGFGQETQYF. The CDR3 DNA is TGTGCCAGCAGTCAGCAGGGGTTCGGGCAAGAGACCCAGTACTTC. V is TRBV12-3 or TRBV12-4 and J is TRBJ2-5, with D possibly matching TRBD1 (6 bases). V dropped 5 bases and J dropped 2 bases, with 15 bases sitting between them. This CDR3 contains 15 residues.

CDR3 nucleotide sequence: TGTGCCAGCACCTTTGGGTTGGGATACCAAGAGACCCAGTACTTC. Its protein is CASTFGLGYQETQYF. V and J are TRBV2 and TRBJ2-5; D remains unclear. Per germline, CDR1 SNHLY and CDR2 FYNNEI. Trimming stripped 7 bases from V and 0 bases from J, with 15 bases between. This CDR3 region has 15 residues.

The V call is TRBV11-1, the J call TRBJ2-5; the D is unclear. V lost 3 bases and J 1 base, leaving 3 bases between the germline ends. The CDR3 length is 12 residues. Germline assignment: CDR1 SGHAT and CDR2 FQDESV (reference sequence). In DNA, the CDR3 is TGTGCCAGCAGCTTTGGCCAAGAGACCCAGTACTTC. Its translation is CASSFGQETQYF. Using reference TRBV11-1 and TRBJ2-5 for the parts outside the CDR3, the full variable domain is EAEVAQSPRYKITEKSQAVAFWCDPISGHATLYWYRQILGQGPELLVQFQDESVVDDSQLPKDRFSAERLKGVDSTLKIQPAELGDSAMYLCASSFGQETQYFGPGTRLLVL.

This clonotype was seen more than once but under ten times. One junction end disagrees with the germline gene, perhaps due to a read error. The V and J genes are TRBV30 and TRBJ1-6, with D possibly being TRBD1 (5 bases). This CDR3 contains 13 residues. Germline V lookup: CDR1 GTSNPN, CDR2 SVGIG (reference sequence). CDR3 region: CAWAFDRDSPLHF. Here the CDR3 DNA reads TGTGCCTGGGCCTTTGACAGAGATTCACCTCTCCACTTT.

This clonotype has only one observation. The chain has TRBV7-2 and TRBJ2-4, with 9 bases lining up with TRBD2. CDR1 is SGHTA, CDR2 FQGNSA, per germline. V dropped 0 bases and J dropped 0; count of bases not matched to a gene: 3. The CDR3 contains 17 residues. This chain's CDR3 is CASSLAGTSRAKNIQYF. The CDR3 nucleotides are TGTGCCAGCAGCTTAGCGGGGACTAGCAGAGCCAAAAACATTCAGTACTTC.

The CDR3: CASSFQGSGETQYF. The CDR3 DNA reads as TGTGCCAGCAGTTTCCAGGGGTCCGGGGAGACCCAGTACTTC. The J gene is TRBJ2-5, the V gene TRBV28; D is possibly TRBD1 (6 bases). The V end was cut by 3 bases, the J end by 5 bases, with 13 bases between. This CDR3 has 14 residues. The germline V gene has CDR1 MDHEN and CDR2 SYDVKM.

Of note for this clonotype: The limits of the CDR3 on the DNA are not certain, so only TCRdb's listed CDR3 is given. The genes are TRBV20-1 and TRBJ2-2; the DNA was not used to check the table's D call, TRBD1. Germline V lookup: CDR1 DFQATT, CDR2 SNEGSKA (reference sequence). The CDR3 length is 16 residues, termini included. CDR3 amino acids: CSARPRQGRGPGSCFF.

In this sample, this clonotype turned up a few times. The chain carries TRBV13 and TRBJ2-6; no clear D. This CDR3 is 14 amino acids long. Germline CDR1 PRHDT, CDR2 FYEKMQ (reference sequence). Deletions cut 6 bases from V and 1 base from J, with 7 bases between. This CDR3 is CASSLTSGANVLTF. CDR3 DNA sequence: TGTGCCAGCAGTCTCACGTCTGGGGCCAACGTCCTGACTTTC.

This clonotype was seen a single time. The genes are TRBV3-1 and TRBJ1-2, with D unresolved. Germline CDR1 LGHDT, CDR2 YNNKEL (reference sequence). The CDR3 is 14 residues long. Trimming cost V 0 bases and J 4 bases, with 9 bases left between them. CDR3 loop: CASSQDYHFYGYTF. In DNA form, the CDR3 reads TGTGCCAGCAGCCAAGATTACCACTTCTATGGCTACACCTTC.

The J gene is TRBJ1-1, the V gene TRBV19; a weak D match, TRBD1 (5 bases). Per the germline V gene, CDR1 is LNHDA and CDR2 is SQIVND (reference sequence). CDR3 length equals 12 residues. The V end lost 3 bases, the J end lost 4 bases, and 6 bases lay between the germline ends. The CDR3 nucleotides are TGTGCCAGTAGTATGGGGGGCACTGAAGCTTTCTTT. It encodes CASSMGGTEAFF. The whole variable domain, remainder taken from reference TRBV19 and TRBJ1-1, is DGGITQSPKYLFRKEGQNVTLSCEQNLNHDAMYWYRQDPGQGLRLIYYSQIVNDFQKGDIAEGYSVSREKKESFPLTVTSAQKNPTAFYLCASSMGGTEAFFGQGTRLTVV.

The rearrangement links TRBV28 to TRBJ2-2, with D possibly TRBD2 on 5 matching bases. The germline V gene encodes CDR1 MDHEN and CDR2 SYDVKM. The germline V and J ends were trimmed by 7 bases and 1 base, with 7 bases remaining between them. The CDR3 has 13 residues. The DNA for the CDR3 is TGTGCCAGCAATGAGGGGAACACCGGGGAGCTGTTTTTT. Amino acids: CASNEGNTGELFF. Full variable domain (rest looked up from reference TRBV28 and TRBJ2-2): DVKVTQSSRYLVKRTGEKVFLECVQDMDHENMFWYRQDPGLGLRLIYFSYDVKMKEKGDIPEGYSVSREKKERFSLILESASTNQTSMYLCASNEGNTGELFFGEGSRLTVL.

The genes are TRBV2 and TRBJ1-5, with 8 positions matching TRBD1. Per germline, CDR1 SNHLY and CDR2 FYNNEI. V dropped 5 bases and J dropped 7; count of bases not matched to a gene: 10. CDR3 length: 15 residues. DNA of the CDR3: TGTGCCAGCAGTTGGGCAGGGGGCCAGGGGCAGCCCCAGCATTTT. It encodes CASSWAGGQGQPQHF.

V is TRBV2 and J is TRBJ1-2; D unresolved. The germline CDR1 and CDR2 sequences are SNHLY and FYNNEI. The CDR3 is 11 residues long. Trimming stripped 6 bases from V and 5 bases from J, with 7 bases between. CDR3 sequence: CASRSGYGYTF. CDR3 nucleotide sequence: TGTGCCAGCAGGTCGGGGTATGGCTACACCTTC. Based on the CDR3 plus reference TRBV2 and TRBJ1-2, the full variable domain is EPEVTQTPSHQVTQMGQEVILRCVPISNHLYFYWYRQILGQKVEFLVSFYNNEISEKSEIFDDQFSVERPDGSNFTLKIRSTKLEDSAMYFCASRSGYGYTFGSGTRLTVV.

The chain links TRBV3-1 to TRBJ2-2; TRBD2 agrees at 9 bases. The CDR3 consists of 17 residues. CDR1 is LGHDT, CDR2 YNNKEL, per germline (reference sequence). V dropped 0 bases and J dropped 1; count of bases not matched to a gene: 3. For the CDR3, the DNA is TGTGCCAGCAGCCAAGATTCTAGCGGGATGAACACCGGGGAGCTGTTTTTT. It specifies CASSQDSSGMNTGELFF.

This chain links TRBV28 with TRBJ1-2; TRBD1 might be the D (6 bases). V was clipped by 2 bases and J by 5 bases, with 9 bases between them. This CDR3 is built from 13 residues. Germline assignment: CDR1 MDHEN and CDR2 SYDVKM. This chain's CDR3 is CASSLQGKYGYTF. In nucleotides, the CDR3 is TGTGCCAGCAGTTTACAGGGGAAATATGGCTACACCTTC.